These T cell receptor beta chains were read from a single sample in a study of blood T cell repertoires in COVID-19. TCRdb keeps only in-frame clones here, not all; method: immunoSEQ multiplex PCR. There are under 60,000 clones in the sample; over 65% occur only once, and approximately 5.3% lies in the top ten. Sequencing was carried out using peripheral blood. These receptors all come from a human donor in a cohort sampled during active COVID-19. Both conserved end residues are part of each CDR3. A D gene is named only where the DNA matches it firmly. Clone size appears in some rows only: once, few, many, or a class for an expanded clone.

v_gene	abundance	j_gene	d_gene	CDR3nt	CDR3aa
TRBV18	-	TRBJ2-7	TRBD1	TGTGCCAGCTCACCAAGGCAGGGGGCGCGGTACGAGCAGTACTTC	CASSPRQGARYEQYF
TRBV7-9	-	TRBJ1-6	-	TGTGCCAGCAGCAGAGACAGCTTAGGCAATTCACCCCTCCACTTT	CASSRDSLGNSPLHF
TRBV7-6	-	TRBJ2-1	-	TGTGCCAGCTACCACCGTCTGGCTAGTAGCAGCAATGAGCAGTTCTTC	CASYHRLASSSNEQFF
TRBV9	few	TRBJ1-2	-	TGTGCCAGCAGCGTAGATTGGGCAGAACGCTATGGCTACACCTTC	CASSVDWAERYGYTF
TRBV5-1	-	TRBJ2-3	TRBD2	TGCGCCAGCAGCCCGTACCTTAGCGGGGGTAGCACAGATACGCAGTATTTT	CASSPYLSGGSTDTQYF
TRBV6-1	-	TRBJ1-6	-	TGTGCCAGCAGTGAAGGGGCGGGTTATAATTCACCCCTCCACTTT	CASSEGAGYNSPLHF
TRBV7-2	-	TRBJ2-5	TRBD2	TGTGCCAGCAGCCGGGCGGTAGCGGGGCGTGAGACCCAGTACTTC	CASSRAVAGRETQYF
TRBV3-1/TRBV3-2	few	TRBJ1-3	-	TGTGCCAGCAGCCAGGCGGCAGGGACTGGAAACACCATATATTTT	CASSQAAGTGNTIYF
TRBV24-1	-	TRBJ2-3	TRBD2	TGTGCCACCAGTGATTTGGGTCGGGGGGGCACAGATACGCAGTATTTT	CATSDLGRGGTDTQYF
TRBV13	-	TRBJ2-7	TRBD2	TGTGCCAGCAGCTTAATAGAAGCGGGGGAGGGCTACGAGCAGTACTTC	CASSLIEAGEGYEQYF
TRBV7-2	-	TRBJ2-7	TRBD2	TGTGCCAGCAGCTTGACTAGCGTCTCCTACGAGCAGTACTTC	CASSLTSVSYEQYF
TRBV30	-	TRBJ2-3	-	TGTGCCTGGACCAGTCCCGGAGGGACAGATACGCAGTATTTT	CAWTSPGGTDTQYF
TRBV4-3	-	TRBJ1-3	-	TGCGCCAGCAGCCAAGATTTAAGCTTCGGGAGCTCTGGAAACACCATATATTTT	CASSQDLSFGSSGNTIYF
TRBV5-1	-	TRBJ2-5	-	TGCGCCAGCAGCTTGCAGGGGTGGGAGACCCAGTACTTC	CASSLQGWETQYF
TRBV3-1/TRBV3-2	-	TRBJ2-1	TRBD2	TGTGCCAGCAGACGACTAGGGAGGGGCCACAATGAGCAGTTCTTC	CASRRLGRGHNEQFF
TRBV19	-	TRBJ1-6	-	TGTGCCAGTAGTATAAACCGAAACAGTCGGAATTCACCCCTCCACTTT	CASSINRNSRNSPLHF